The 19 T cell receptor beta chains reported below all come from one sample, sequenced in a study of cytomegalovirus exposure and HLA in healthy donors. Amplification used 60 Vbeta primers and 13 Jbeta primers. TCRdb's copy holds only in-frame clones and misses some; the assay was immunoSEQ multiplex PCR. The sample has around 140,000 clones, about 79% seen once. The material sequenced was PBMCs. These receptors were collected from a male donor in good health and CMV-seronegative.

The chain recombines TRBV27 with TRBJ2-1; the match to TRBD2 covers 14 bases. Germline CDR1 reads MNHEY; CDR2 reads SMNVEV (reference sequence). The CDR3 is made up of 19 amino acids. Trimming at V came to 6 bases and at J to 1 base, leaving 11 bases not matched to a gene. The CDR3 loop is CASSSPGLAGEWSYNEQFF. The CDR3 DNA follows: TGTGCCAGCAGCTCTCCGGGACTAGCGGGAGAATGGTCCTACAATGAGCAGTTCTTC.

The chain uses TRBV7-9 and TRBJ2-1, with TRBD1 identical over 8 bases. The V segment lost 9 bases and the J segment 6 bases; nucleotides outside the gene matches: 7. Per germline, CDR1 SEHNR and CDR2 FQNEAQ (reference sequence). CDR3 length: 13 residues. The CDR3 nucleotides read TGTGCCAGGCGGGCCCAGGGGGCCAATGAGCAGTTCTTC. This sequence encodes CARRAQGANEQFF.

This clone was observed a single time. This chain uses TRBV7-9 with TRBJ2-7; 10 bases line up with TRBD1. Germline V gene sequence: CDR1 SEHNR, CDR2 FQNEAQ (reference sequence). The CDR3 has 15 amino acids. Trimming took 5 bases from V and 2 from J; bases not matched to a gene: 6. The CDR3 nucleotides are TGTGCCAGCAGCGCCTCCGGGACAGGGGCCTACGAGCAGTACTTC. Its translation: CASSASGTGAYEQYF.

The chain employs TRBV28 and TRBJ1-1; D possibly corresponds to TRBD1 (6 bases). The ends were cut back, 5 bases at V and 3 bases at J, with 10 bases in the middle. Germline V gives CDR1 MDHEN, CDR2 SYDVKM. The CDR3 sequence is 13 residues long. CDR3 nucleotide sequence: TGTGCCAGCAGTCCGGGGGGCCACACTGAAGCTTTCTTT. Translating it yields CASSPGGHTEAFF.

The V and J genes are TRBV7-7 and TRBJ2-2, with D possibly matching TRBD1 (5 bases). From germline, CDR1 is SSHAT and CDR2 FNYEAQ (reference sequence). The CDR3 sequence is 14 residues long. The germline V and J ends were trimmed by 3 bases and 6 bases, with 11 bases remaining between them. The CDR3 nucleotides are TGTGCCAGCAGCTTCAGCAGGGAACCCGGGGAGCTGTTTTTT. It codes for CASSFSREPGELFF.

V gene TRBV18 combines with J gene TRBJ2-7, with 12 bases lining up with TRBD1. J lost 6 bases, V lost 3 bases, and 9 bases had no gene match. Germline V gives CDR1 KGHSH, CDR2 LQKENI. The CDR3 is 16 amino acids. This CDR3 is CASSPNMGQGAFEQYF. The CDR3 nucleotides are TGTGCCAGCTCACCCAACATGGGACAGGGGGCGTTCGAGCAGTACTTC.

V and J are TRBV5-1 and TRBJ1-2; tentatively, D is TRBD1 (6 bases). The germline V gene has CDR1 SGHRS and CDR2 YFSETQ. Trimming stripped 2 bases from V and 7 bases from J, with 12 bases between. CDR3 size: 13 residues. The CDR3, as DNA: TGCGCCAGCAGCTTAACAGGGAGAGGTGGCTACACCTTC. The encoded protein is CASSLTGRGGYTF.

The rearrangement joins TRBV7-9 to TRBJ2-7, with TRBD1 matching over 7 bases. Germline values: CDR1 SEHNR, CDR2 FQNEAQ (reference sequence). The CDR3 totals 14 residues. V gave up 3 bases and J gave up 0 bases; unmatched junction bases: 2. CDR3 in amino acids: CASSFTGVSYEQYF. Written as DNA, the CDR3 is TGTGCCAGCAGCTTTACAGGGGTCTCCTACGAGCAGTACTTC.

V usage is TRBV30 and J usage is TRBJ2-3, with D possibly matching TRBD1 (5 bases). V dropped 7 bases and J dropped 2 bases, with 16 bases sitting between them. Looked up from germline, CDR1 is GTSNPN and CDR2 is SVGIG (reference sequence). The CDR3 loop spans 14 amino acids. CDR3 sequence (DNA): TGTGCCTTGGCCTTAGGGGTCAACACAGATACGCAGTATTTT. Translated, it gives CALALGVNTDTQYF.

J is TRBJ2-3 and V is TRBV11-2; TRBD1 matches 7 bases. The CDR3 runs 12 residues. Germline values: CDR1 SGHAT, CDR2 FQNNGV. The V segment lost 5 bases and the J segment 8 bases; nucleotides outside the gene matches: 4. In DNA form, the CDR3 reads TGTGCCAGCAGCCTAGCAGGGGGTACGCAGTATTTT. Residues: CASSLAGGTQYF.

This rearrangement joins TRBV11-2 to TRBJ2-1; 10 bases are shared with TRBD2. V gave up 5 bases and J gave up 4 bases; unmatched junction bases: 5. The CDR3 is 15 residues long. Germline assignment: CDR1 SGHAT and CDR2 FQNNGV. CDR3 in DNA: TGTGCCAGCAGCCTCGGACTAGCGGTTTACAATGAGCAGTTCTTC. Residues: CASSLGLAVYNEQFF.

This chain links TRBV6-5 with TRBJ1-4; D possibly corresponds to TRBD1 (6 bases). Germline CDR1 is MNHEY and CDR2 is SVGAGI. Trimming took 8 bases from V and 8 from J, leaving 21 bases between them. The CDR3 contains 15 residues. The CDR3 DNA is TGTGCCAGCCGCCAAGGGGACAACGGGCGGGAAAAACTGTTTTTT. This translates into CASRQGDNGREKLFF.

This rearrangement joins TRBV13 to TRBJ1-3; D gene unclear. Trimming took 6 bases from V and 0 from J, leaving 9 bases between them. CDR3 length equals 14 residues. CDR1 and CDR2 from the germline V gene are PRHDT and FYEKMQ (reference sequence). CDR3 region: CASSGHGSGNTIYF. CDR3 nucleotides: TGTGCCAGCAGTGGTCACGGCTCTGGAAACACCATATATTTT.

The CDR3 DNA reads TGTGCCAGCAGGGGCGCCGCCGAAAGGAACACTGAAGCTTTCTTT. It specifies CASRGAAERNTEAFF. This chain connects TRBV7-3 to TRBJ1-1, with D hard to call. The CDR3 runs to 15 residues. Trimming left V 6 bases short and J 1 base short, with 15 bases between. CDR1 and CDR2 (germline): SGHTA, FQGTGA.

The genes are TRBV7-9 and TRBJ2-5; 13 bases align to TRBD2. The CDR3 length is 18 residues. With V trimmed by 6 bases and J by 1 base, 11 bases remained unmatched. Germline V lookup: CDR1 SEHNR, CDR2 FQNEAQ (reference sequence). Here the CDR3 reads CASSFGLAGVYIQETQYF. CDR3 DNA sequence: TGTGCCAGCAGTTTCGGACTAGCGGGAGTATATATCCAAGAGACCCAGTACTTC.

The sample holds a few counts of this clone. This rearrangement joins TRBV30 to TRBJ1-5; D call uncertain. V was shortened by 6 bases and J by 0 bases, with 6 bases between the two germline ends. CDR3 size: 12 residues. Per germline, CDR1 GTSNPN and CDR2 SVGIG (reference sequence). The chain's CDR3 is CACEDSNQPQHF. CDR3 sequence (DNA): TGTGCCTGTGAGGATAGCAATCAGCCCCAGCATTTT. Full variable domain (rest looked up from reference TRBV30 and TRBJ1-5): SQTIHQWPATLVQPVGSPLSLECTVEGTSNPNLYWYRQAAGRGLQLLFYSVGIGQISSEVPQNLSASRPQDRQFILSSKKLLLSDSGFYLCACEDSNQPQHFGDGTRLSIL.

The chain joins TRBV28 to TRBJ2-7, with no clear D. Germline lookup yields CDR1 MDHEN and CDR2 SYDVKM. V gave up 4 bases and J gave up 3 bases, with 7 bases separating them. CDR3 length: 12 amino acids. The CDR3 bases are TGTGCCAGCAGTTCCTCTTACTACGAGCAGTACTTC. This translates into CASSSSYYEQYF.

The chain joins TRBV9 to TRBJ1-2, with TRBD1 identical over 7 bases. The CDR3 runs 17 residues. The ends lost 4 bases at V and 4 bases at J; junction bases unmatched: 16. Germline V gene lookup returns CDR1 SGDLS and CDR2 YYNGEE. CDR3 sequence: CASSQKGLGTASYGYTF. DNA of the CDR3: TGTGCCAGCAGCCAAAAGGGGCTCGGGACAGCAAGCTATGGCTACACCTTC.

The CDR3: CATSRDYGDLNTEAFF. Written as DNA, the CDR3 is TGTGCCACCAGCAGAGATTACGGGGATTTGAACACTGAAGCTTTCTTT. The chain employs TRBV15 and TRBJ1-1; no definite D call. Trimming removed 0 bases at V and 0 bases at J, with 11 bases between. Germline V gene data show CDR1 as LNHNV and CDR2 as YYDKDF (reference sequence). The CDR3 totals 16 residues.